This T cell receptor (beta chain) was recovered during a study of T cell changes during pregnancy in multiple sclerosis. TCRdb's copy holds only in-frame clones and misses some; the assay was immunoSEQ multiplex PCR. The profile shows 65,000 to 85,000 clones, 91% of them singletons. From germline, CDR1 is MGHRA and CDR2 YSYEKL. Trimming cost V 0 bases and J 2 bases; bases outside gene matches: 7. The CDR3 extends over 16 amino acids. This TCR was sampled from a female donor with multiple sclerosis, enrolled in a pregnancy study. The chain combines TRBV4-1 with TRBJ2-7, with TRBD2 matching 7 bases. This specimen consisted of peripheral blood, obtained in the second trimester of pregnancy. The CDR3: CASSQEKGRGTYEQYF. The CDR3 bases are TGCGCCAGCAGCCAAGAGAAAGGGCGGGGGACCTACGAGCAGTACTTC.